This T cell receptor (beta chain) is from a study of T cells in Graves' hyperthyroidism and ophthalmopathy. The source material, RNA transcripts, was used to amplify TCR beta CDR3 regions. Primed by the HTBI set, a first-round RT-PCR was run on the TCR CDR3. MiXCR was run by TCRdb on the multiplex PCR reads, yielding one entry per CDR3 protein. This repertoire shows about 710,000 distinct CDR3 sequences, approximately 16% found once; its top ten account for approximately 8.4%. Study results and limitations: A median approximately 6.5 months before onset, the model predicted ophthalmopathy.

In this sample, this clonotype turned up many times. Its target is unknown. With a duration under 2 months, the hyperthyroidism was newly diagnosed in patients aged 18 to 65. Fresh peripheral blood, about 9.3 ml, yielded the PBMCs. CDR3 length: 14 residues. Trimming shortened V by 5 bases and J by 4 bases, and 14 bases separated the two germline ends. CDR1 is MDHEN and CDR2 is SYDVKM in the germline V gene. This chain connects TRBV28 to TRBJ2-5; D perhaps matches TRBD1 (5 bases). This receptor was taken from a man between 18 and 35 years old with Graves' hyperthyroidism. The sequenced material came from blood. The CDR3 bases are TGTGCCAGCAGTGATCCGGCTAGGGGAGAGACCCAGTACTTC. It is translated as CASSDPARGETQYF.